This entry describes one TCR beta chain. From germline, CDR1 is MDHEN and CDR2 SYDVKM. Trimming removed 6 bases from V and 6 bases from J, with 14 bases in between. The CDR3 is made up of 13 amino acids. The assay was immunoSEQ multiplex PCR, and TCRdb's table has in-frame clones only and misses some. Counted here are 470,000 or so clones, nearly 90% occurring once; the ten biggest clones make up over 1.5%. The data originate from a study of blood T cell repertoires in COVID-19. The V call is TRBV28, the J call TRBJ1-1, with D hard to call. The clonotype was recovered from a woman younger than 30 with acute COVID-19. The sample taken for sequencing was PBMCs or T cells enriched from blood (not recorded which). The CDR3 DNA reads TGTGCCAGCAGCCCGATTTTGGCCCCTGAAGCTTTCTTT. It translates to CASSPILAPEAFF. The whole variable domain, filled in from reference TRBV28 and TRBJ1-1, reads DVKVTQSSRYLVKRTGEKVFLECVQDMDHENMFWYRQDPGLGLRLIYFSYDVKMKEKGDIPEGYSVSREKKERFSLILESASTNQTSMYLCASSPILAPEAFFGQGTRLTVV.